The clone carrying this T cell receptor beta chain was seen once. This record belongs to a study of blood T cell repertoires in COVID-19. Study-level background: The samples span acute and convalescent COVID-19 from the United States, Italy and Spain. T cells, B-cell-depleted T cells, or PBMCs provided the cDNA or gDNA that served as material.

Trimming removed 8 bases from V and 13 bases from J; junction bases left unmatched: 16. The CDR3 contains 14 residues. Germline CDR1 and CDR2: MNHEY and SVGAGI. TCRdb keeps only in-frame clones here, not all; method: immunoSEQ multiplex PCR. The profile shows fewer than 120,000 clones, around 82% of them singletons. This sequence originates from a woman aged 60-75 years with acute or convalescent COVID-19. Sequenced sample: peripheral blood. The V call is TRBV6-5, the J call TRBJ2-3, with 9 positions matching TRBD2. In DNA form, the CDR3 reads TGTGCCAGCCGGATAGCGGGGGCCAGTAGACGTGAGTATTTT. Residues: CASRIAGASRREYF.